This T cell receptor (beta chain) was retrieved from a study of cytomegalovirus exposure and HLA in healthy donors. This CDR3 region has 14 residues. Germline V lookup: CDR1 SGHNT, CDR2 YYREEE (reference sequence). V was pared by 7 bases and J by 4 bases, with 5 bases of the junction left unmatched. The PCR employed 60 Vbeta primers together with 13 Jbeta primers. Clones were sequenced by immunoSEQ multiplex PCR, and TCRdb holds only the in-frame ones, with some missing. The data contain roughly 140,000 clones, around 80% of them seen just once; the ten biggest clones take up 1.3% to 1.5%. The donors comprised healthy bone marrow donors.

This sequence joins TRBV5-4 and TRBJ2-1, with 10 bases aligning to TRBD2. Sequencing was carried out using PBMCs. The origin of this receptor is a young man in good health and CMV-seronegative. The CDR3 nucleotides are TGTGCCAGCCGACAGCGGGAGGGGTACAATGAGCAGTTCTTC. It is translated as CASRQREGYNEQFF.